This T cell receptor (beta chain) was retrieved from a study of monozygotic twins with inflammatory bowel disease. The CDR3 covers 12 residues. Per germline, CDR1 DFQATT and CDR2 SNEGSKA (reference sequence). TCRdb re-called the 5' RACE reads and shows each CDR3 protein once, DNA omitted. The table counts around 450,000 distinct CDR3 sequences; 2% to 3% lies in the top ten. Sequencing was performed on blood. The chain employs TRBV20-1 and TRBJ1-1. This TCR was sampled from a human donor with ulcerative colitis or Crohn's disease, or a healthy co-twin of an affected twin (not recorded which). The CDR3 is CSASSRQAEAFF.